This T cell receptor beta chain was recorded in a study of cytomegalovirus exposure and HLA in healthy donors. PCR used 60 Vbeta primers and 13 Jbeta primers. Only in-frame clones appear in the TCRdb table, and some are missing; sequencing was by immunoSEQ multiplex PCR. The sample holds approximately 71,000 clones. The CDR3 totals 14 residues. Sample: PBMCs. The sequence was collected from a female donor in good health and CMV-seropositive. The chain links TRBV21-1 to TRBJ1-1; TRBD1, the table's D call, was not compared with the DNA. TRBV21-1 counts as a pseudogene. CDR3 DNA: TGTGCCAGCAGCATCGGACAGGGGAACACTGAAGCTTTCTTT. Residues: CASSIGQGNTEAFF.